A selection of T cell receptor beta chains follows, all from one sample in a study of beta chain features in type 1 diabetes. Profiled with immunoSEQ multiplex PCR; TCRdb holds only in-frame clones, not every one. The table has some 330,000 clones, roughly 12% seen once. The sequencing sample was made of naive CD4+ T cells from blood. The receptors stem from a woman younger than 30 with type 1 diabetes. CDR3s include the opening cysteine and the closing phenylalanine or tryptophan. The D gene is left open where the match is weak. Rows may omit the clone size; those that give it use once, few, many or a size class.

CDR3nt: TGCAGCGTGGTAGGGACAGGGACATACTCCTACAATGAGCAGTTCTTC; CDR3aa: CSVVGTGTYSYNEQFF; v_gene: TRBV29-1; abundance: few; d_gene: TRBD1; j_gene: TRBJ2-1
CDR3nt: TGTGCCAGCAGCCCCACACCCGGGGAGCTGTTTTTT; CDR3aa: CASSPTPGELFF; v_gene: TRBV13; abundance: NA; d_gene: NA; j_gene: TRBJ2-2
CDR3nt: TGTGCCACCAGCAGAGACCCGGGACAGCTCAATCAGCCCCAGCATTTT; CDR3aa: CATSRDPGQLNQPQHF; v_gene: TRBV15; abundance: few; d_gene: TRBD1; j_gene: TRBJ1-5
CDR3nt: TGTGCCAGCAGTTTAGGGACAGGAAACTATGGCTACACCTTC; CDR3aa: CASSLGTGNYGYTF; v_gene: TRBV27; abundance: few; d_gene: TRBD1; j_gene: TRBJ1-2
CDR3nt: TGTGCCAGCAGTTACTGGAAGGACAGGGCGAGTGGCTACACCTTC; CDR3aa: CASSYWKDRASGYTF; v_gene: TRBV6-5; abundance: NA; d_gene: TRBD1; j_gene: TRBJ1-2
CDR3nt: TGCAGCGTTTCCCCGGGCGCGGGGTGGAGTCTAGCCAAAAACATTCAGTACTTC; CDR3aa: CSVSPGAGWSLAKNIQYF; v_gene: TRBV29-1; abundance: few; d_gene: NA; j_gene: TRBJ2-4
CDR3nt: TGCAGCGCCGGTAGACTTTACCAAGATACGCAGTATTTT; CDR3aa: CSAGRLYQDTQYF; v_gene: TRBV29-1; abundance: few; d_gene: NA; j_gene: TRBJ2-3
CDR3nt: TGTGCCAGCAGCGTAGAGTTGCAGGGCCCAGATACGCAGTATTTT; CDR3aa: CASSVELQGPDTQYF; v_gene: TRBV9; abundance: few; d_gene: NA; j_gene: TRBJ2-3
CDR3nt: TGTGCCAGCAGAAGTAGGGCGGGGAACTATGGCTACACCTTC; CDR3aa: CASRSRAGNYGYTF; v_gene: TRBV6-6; abundance: NA; d_gene: NA; j_gene: TRBJ1-2
CDR3nt: TGTGCCAGCAGCTCTACCGATACGCAGTATTTT; CDR3aa: CASSSTDTQYF; v_gene: TRBV9; abundance: few; d_gene: NA; j_gene: TRBJ2-3
CDR3nt: TGTGCCAGCTCACGAGGGCCCCTCTACGAGCAGTACTTC; CDR3aa: CASSRGPLYEQYF; v_gene: TRBV18; abundance: NA; d_gene: NA; j_gene: TRBJ2-7
CDR3nt: TGTGCCTGGCGCAAGCCGGGACAGGGGATGCCGTATGGCTACACCTTC; CDR3aa: CAWRKPGQGMPYGYTF; v_gene: TRBV30; abundance: few; d_gene: TRBD1; j_gene: TRBJ1-2
CDR3nt: TGTGCCAGCAGTTTTCGGACAGGGGACTATGGCTACACCTTC; CDR3aa: CASSFRTGDYGYTF; v_gene: TRBV27; abundance: few; d_gene: TRBD1; j_gene: TRBJ1-2
CDR3nt: TGTGCCAGCAGCTCAAGACAGGGGGCGGGTACGCAGTATTTT; CDR3aa: CASSSRQGAGTQYF; v_gene: TRBV11-3; abundance: NA; d_gene: TRBD1; j_gene: TRBJ2-3
CDR3nt: TGTGCCAGCAGCTCCAGGGGGCGCGCTGAGCAGTTCTTC; CDR3aa: CASSSRGRAEQFF; v_gene: TRBV11-2; abundance: few; d_gene: TRBD1; j_gene: TRBJ2-1
CDR3nt: TGCGCCAGCAGCCAGCCCGGGGGAGACACTGAAGCTTTCTTT; CDR3aa: CASSQPGGDTEAFF; v_gene: TRBV4-3; abundance: few; d_gene: NA; j_gene: TRBJ1-1
CDR3nt: TGTGCCAGCGGGGGACACCCCATAGGCAATTCACCCCTCCACTTT; CDR3aa: CASGGHPIGNSPLHF; v_gene: TRBV25-1; abundance: NA; d_gene: NA; j_gene: TRBJ1-6
CDR3nt: TGCAGCGTTGGGAGGGCCGGGGGTGGCTACACCTTC; CDR3aa: CSVGRAGGGYTF; v_gene: TRBV29-1; abundance: NA; d_gene: NA; j_gene: TRBJ1-2
CDR3nt: TGTGCCATCAGTGAGGCTCGGGAAGCTTTCTTT; CDR3aa: CAISEAREAFF; v_gene: TRBV10-3; abundance: NA; d_gene: NA; j_gene: TRBJ1-1
CDR3nt: TGTGCCAGCAGCGCCGAGGGGTCCAGGGGGCTCTATGGCTACACCTTC; CDR3aa: CASSAEGSRGLYGYTF; v_gene: TRBV9; abundance: NA; d_gene: TRBD1; j_gene: TRBJ1-2
CDR3nt: TGTGCCTGGAGCCATACGGGAGTTTTCGCGGTGCAGTTCTTC; CDR3aa: CAWSHTGVFAVQFF; v_gene: TRBV30; abundance: NA; d_gene: NA; j_gene: TRBJ2-1
CDR3nt: TGTGCCAGCTCACCCGGTCCTGGCAATCAGCCCCAGCATTTT; CDR3aa: CASSPGPGNQPQHF; v_gene: TRBV18; abundance: few; d_gene: NA; j_gene: TRBJ1-5
CDR3nt: TGTGCCATCAGTGAGTCTCGACAGGGGAGAGAGACCCAGTACTTC; CDR3aa: CAISESRQGRETQYF; v_gene: TRBV10-3; abundance: few; d_gene: TRBD1; j_gene: TRBJ2-5
CDR3nt: TGTGCCTGGACCAACACAGGGGGACAGCCCCAGCATTTT; CDR3aa: CAWTNTGGQPQHF; v_gene: TRBV30; abundance: few; d_gene: TRBD1; j_gene: TRBJ1-5
CDR3nt: TGCGCCAGCAGCCAAGGTTCCGGGAAGCAGTGGGAGACCCAGTACTTC; CDR3aa: CASSQGSGKQWETQYF; v_gene: TRBV4-3; abundance: few; d_gene: NA; j_gene: TRBJ2-5
CDR3nt: TGTGCCAGCAGCCCCTATAGCGGGGGCGGGAATGAGCAGTTCTTC; CDR3aa: CASSPYSGGGNEQFF; v_gene: TRBV7-2; abundance: few; d_gene: TRBD2; j_gene: TRBJ2-1
CDR3nt: TGTGCCAGCAGCTTAGTCGGGTTTTGGAACGAGCAGTACTTC; CDR3aa: CASSLVGFWNEQYF; v_gene: TRBV7-2; abundance: NA; d_gene: NA; j_gene: TRBJ2-7
CDR3nt: TGTGCCAGCAGCTCGCGGACAGGAGAAGCCATATATTTT; CDR3aa: CASSSRTGEAIYF; v_gene: TRBV7-2; abundance: NA; d_gene: TRBD1; j_gene: TRBJ1-3
CDR3nt: TGTGCCAGCAGTTCCGCCGGGAGCTCAGATACGCAGTATTTT; CDR3aa: CASSSAGSSDTQYF; v_gene: TRBV28; abundance: NA; d_gene: NA; j_gene: TRBJ2-3
CDR3nt: TGTGCCAGCTCACCAAAAGCTCGACTATTAGATGAGCAGTTCTTC; CDR3aa: CASSPKARLLDEQFF; v_gene: TRBV18; abundance: NA; d_gene: NA; j_gene: TRBJ2-1
CDR3nt: TGCAGCGTCGGACAGACGAACACTGAAGCTTTCTTT; CDR3aa: CSVGQTNTEAFF; v_gene: TRBV29-1; abundance: NA; d_gene: NA; j_gene: TRBJ1-1
CDR3nt: TGTGCCAGCAGCTCCCGGACAGGAGACACAGATACGCAGTATTTT; CDR3aa: CASSSRTGDTDTQYF; v_gene: TRBV9; abundance: few; d_gene: TRBD1; j_gene: TRBJ2-3
CDR3nt: TGTGCCAGCAGCTACGGACTAGCGGGGGTCGGGACCCAGTACTTC; CDR3aa: CASSYGLAGVGTQYF; v_gene: TRBV7-9; abundance: NA; d_gene: TRBD2; j_gene: TRBJ2-5
CDR3nt: TGTGCCAGCAGCTGGGCAGAGGACTGGCCCTACGAGCAGTACTTC; CDR3aa: CASSWAEDWPYEQYF; v_gene: TRBV5-6; abundance: few; d_gene: NA; j_gene: TRBJ2-7
CDR3nt: TGTGCCAGCAGCTTGGGAACAGGGGGCGGCGGCGGGGAGCTGTTTTTT; CDR3aa: CASSLGTGGGGGELFF; v_gene: TRBV5-4; abundance: few; d_gene: TRBD1; j_gene: TRBJ2-2
CDR3nt: TGTGCCAGCAGCTACGGGGGGACCAAACAAGAGACCCAGTACTTC; CDR3aa: CASSYGGTKQETQYF; v_gene: TRBV6-5; abundance: NA; d_gene: TRBD2; j_gene: TRBJ2-5
CDR3nt: TGTGCCAGCAGCCAATCCTACGAGCAGTACTTC; CDR3aa: CASSQSYEQYF; v_gene: TRBV5-6; abundance: few; d_gene: NA; j_gene: TRBJ2-7
CDR3nt: TGTGCCAGCACCCCTAGAAGGACAGCTCACTACGAGCAGTACTTC; CDR3aa: CASTPRRTAHYEQYF; v_gene: TRBV28; abundance: few; d_gene: NA; j_gene: TRBJ2-7
CDR3nt: TGTGCCAGCAGCGCGCCGCTCCGGGACAGGGGTGCCAATGAGCAGTTCTTC; CDR3aa: CASSAPLRDRGANEQFF; v_gene: TRBV7-9; abundance: NA; d_gene: TRBD1; j_gene: TRBJ2-1
CDR3nt: TGTGCCAGTAGAGCGGGGGGGCTGGGTAACACAGATACGCAGTATTTT; CDR3aa: CASRAGGLGNTDTQYF; v_gene: TRBV7-2; abundance: few; d_gene: TRBD2; j_gene: TRBJ2-3
CDR3nt: TGTGCCAGCAGCCCAGATTGGGGGGGATCAGGGCAGTACTTC; CDR3aa: CASSPDWGGSGQYF; v_gene: TRBV7-2; abundance: few; d_gene: TRBD2; j_gene: TRBJ2-7
CDR3nt: TGCGCCAGCAGCCAACGGACAGGGGGCCCGGGGACAGATACGCAGTATTTT; CDR3aa: CASSQRTGGPGTDTQYF; v_gene: TRBV4-3; abundance: few; d_gene: TRBD1; j_gene: TRBJ2-3
CDR3nt: TGTGCCAGCAGCGCCGAGGGGGCGTACTTAGATACGCAGTATTTT; CDR3aa: CASSAEGAYLDTQYF; v_gene: TRBV9; abundance: NA; d_gene: TRBD1; j_gene: TRBJ2-3
CDR3nt: TGTGCCAGCAGCCCTGCAGGTACATACGAGCAGTACTTC; CDR3aa: CASSPAGTYEQYF; v_gene: TRBV7-2; abundance: few; d_gene: NA; j_gene: TRBJ2-7
CDR3nt: TGTGCCAGCAGCTCTGGACAGAACAATGAGCAGTTCTTC; CDR3aa: CASSSGQNNEQFF; v_gene: TRBV7-2; abundance: few; d_gene: NA; j_gene: TRBJ2-1
CDR3nt: TGCGCCAGCAGCGCCTGGCCCCGGGACAGGTTAACCTATGGCTACACCTTC; CDR3aa: CASSAWPRDRLTYGYTF; v_gene: TRBV4-1; abundance: NA; d_gene: TRBD1; j_gene: TRBJ1-2
CDR3nt: TGTGCCAGCAGCCTGCAGGACACGAACACTGAAGCTTTCTTT; CDR3aa: CASSLQDTNTEAFF; v_gene: TRBV7-8; abundance: few; d_gene: NA; j_gene: TRBJ1-1
CDR3nt: TGTGCCATCAGTGAGTCTGCGGGCGGCTATGGCTACACCTTC; CDR3aa: CAISESAGGYGYTF; v_gene: TRBV10-3; abundance: NA; d_gene: NA; j_gene: TRBJ1-2
CDR3nt: TGCGCCAGCACTACGAGGAATTCACCCCTCCACTTT; CDR3aa: CASTTRNSPLHF; v_gene: TRBV10-2; abundance: NA; d_gene: NA; j_gene: TRBJ1-6
CDR3nt: TGTGCCAGCTCACCAGTGGACTCTAATGAAAAACTGTTTTTT; CDR3aa: CASSPVDSNEKLFF; v_gene: TRBV18; abundance: few; d_gene: NA; j_gene: TRBJ1-4
CDR3nt: TGTGCCAGCAGCGTAAACCCTGACAAGTACGAGCAGTACTTC; CDR3aa: CASSVNPDKYEQYF; v_gene: TRBV9; abundance: NA; d_gene: NA; j_gene: TRBJ2-7
CDR3nt: TGTGCCAGCAGCCGCGAAGGTAGCGGCAATTCCTACGAGCAGTACTTC; CDR3aa: CASSREGSGNSYEQYF; v_gene: TRBV7-9; abundance: few; d_gene: NA; j_gene: TRBJ2-7
CDR3nt: TGTGCCACCAGCAGAGGAAGAGAGGGGGGGACGCGATACGAGCAGTACTTC; CDR3aa: CATSRGREGGTRYEQYF; v_gene: TRBV15; abundance: NA; d_gene: NA; j_gene: TRBJ2-7
CDR3nt: TGCGCCAGCAGTAGAGATAGCAATCAGCCCCAGCATTTT; CDR3aa: CASSRDSNQPQHF; v_gene: TRBV5-1; abundance: few; d_gene: NA; j_gene: TRBJ1-5